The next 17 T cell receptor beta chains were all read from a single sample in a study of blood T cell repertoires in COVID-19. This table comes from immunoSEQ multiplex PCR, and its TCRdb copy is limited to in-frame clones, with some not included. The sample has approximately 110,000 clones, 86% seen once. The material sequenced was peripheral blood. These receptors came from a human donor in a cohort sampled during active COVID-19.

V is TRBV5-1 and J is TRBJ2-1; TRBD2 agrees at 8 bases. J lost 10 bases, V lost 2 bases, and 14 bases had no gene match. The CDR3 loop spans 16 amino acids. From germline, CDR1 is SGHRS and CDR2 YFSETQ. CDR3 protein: CASSLYASAGVLEQFF. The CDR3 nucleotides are TGCGCCAGCAGCTTATACGCGTCAGCGGGAGTCTTGGAGCAGTTCTTC.

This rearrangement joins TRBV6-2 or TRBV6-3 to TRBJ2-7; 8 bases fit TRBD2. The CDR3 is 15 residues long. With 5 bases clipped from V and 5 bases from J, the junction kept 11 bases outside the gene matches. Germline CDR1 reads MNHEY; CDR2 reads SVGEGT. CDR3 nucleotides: TGTGCCAGCAGTAAGAATCTCCCGGGACTAGACGAGCAGTACTTC. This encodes CASSKNLPGLDEQYF.

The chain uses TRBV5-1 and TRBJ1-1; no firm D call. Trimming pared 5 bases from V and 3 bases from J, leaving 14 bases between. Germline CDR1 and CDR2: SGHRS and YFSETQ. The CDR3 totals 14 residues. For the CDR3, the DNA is TGCGCCAGCAGATCTGGGCCATGGGACACTGAAGCTTTCTTT. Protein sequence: CASRSGPWDTEAFF.

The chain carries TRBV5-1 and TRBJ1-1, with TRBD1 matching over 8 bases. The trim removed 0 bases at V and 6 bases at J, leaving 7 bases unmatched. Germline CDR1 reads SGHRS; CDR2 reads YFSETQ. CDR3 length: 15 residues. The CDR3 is CASSLVPGGSSEAFF. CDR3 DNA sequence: TGCGCCAGCAGCTTGGTTCCAGGGGGCTCCTCTGAAGCTTTCTTT.

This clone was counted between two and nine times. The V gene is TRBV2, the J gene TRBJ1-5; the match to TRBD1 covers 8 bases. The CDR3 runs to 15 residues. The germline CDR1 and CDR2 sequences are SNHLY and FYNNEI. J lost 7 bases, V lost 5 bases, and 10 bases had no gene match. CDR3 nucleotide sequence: TGTGCCAGCAGTTATATTGAGACAGGGGACCAGCCCCAGCATTTT. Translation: CASSYIETGDQPQHF.

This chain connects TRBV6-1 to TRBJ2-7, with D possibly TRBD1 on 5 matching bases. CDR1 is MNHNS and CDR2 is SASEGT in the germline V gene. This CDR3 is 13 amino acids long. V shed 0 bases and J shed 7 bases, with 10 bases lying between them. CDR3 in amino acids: CASSEAGPYEQYF. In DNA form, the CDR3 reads TGTGCCAGCAGTGAAGCGGGGCCTTATGAGCAGTACTTC.

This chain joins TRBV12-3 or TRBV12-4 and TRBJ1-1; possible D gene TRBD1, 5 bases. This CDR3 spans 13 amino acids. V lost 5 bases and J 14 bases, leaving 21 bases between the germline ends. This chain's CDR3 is CASSPPAGDEEFF. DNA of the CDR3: TGTGCCAGCAGTCCACCCGCGGGGGATGAAGAATTCTTT.

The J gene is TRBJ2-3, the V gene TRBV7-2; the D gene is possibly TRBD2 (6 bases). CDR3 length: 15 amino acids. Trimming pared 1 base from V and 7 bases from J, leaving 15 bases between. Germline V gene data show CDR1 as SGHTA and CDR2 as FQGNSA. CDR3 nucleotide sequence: TGTGCCAGCAGCTTAGGAGGTAGCGGAGCCTATACGCAGTATTTT. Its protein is CASSLGGSGAYTQYF.

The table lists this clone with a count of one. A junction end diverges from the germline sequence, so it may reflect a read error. CDR3 bases: TGTGCCAGCAGCGAAGAGGACACTTTAGGGGAAAAACTGTTTTTT. The encoded protein is CASSEEDTLGEKLFF. The chain is built from TRBV3-1 (or the pseudogene TRBV3-2) and TRBJ1-4, with D maybe TRBD1 (5 bases). Germline V gene lookup returns CDR1 LGHDT and CDR2 YNNKEL (reference sequence). The CDR3 runs to 15 residues.

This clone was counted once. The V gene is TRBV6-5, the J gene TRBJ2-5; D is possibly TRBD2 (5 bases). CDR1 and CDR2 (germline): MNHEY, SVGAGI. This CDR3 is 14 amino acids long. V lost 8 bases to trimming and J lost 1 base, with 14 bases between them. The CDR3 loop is CASAYMGSQETQYF. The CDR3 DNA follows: TGTGCCAGCGCCTATATGGGGAGCCAAGAGACCCAGTACTTC.

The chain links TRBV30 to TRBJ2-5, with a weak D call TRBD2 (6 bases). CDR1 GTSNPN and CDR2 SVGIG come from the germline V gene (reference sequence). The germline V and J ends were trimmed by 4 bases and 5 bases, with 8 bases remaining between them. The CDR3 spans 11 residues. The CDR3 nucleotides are TGTGCCTGGACGGGAGCGGAGACCCAGTACTTC. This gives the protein CAWTGAETQYF.

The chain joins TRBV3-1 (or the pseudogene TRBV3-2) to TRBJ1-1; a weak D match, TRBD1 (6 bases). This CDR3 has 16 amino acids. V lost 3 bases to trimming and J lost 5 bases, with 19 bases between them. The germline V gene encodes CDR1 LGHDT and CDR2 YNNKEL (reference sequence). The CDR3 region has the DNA TGTGCCAGCAGCCATGCCCCCTACAGGGTGGGTACTGAAGCTTTCTTT. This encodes CASSHAPYRVGTEAFF.

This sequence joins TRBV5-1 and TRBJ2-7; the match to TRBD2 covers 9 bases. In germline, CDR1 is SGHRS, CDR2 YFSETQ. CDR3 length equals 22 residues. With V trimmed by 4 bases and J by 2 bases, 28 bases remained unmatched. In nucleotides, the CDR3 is TGCGCCAGCAGCCCCGCACCGGACGGACCCGGGACTAGCCTCCCGCCCGCCTACGAGCAGTACTTC. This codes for CASSPAPDGPGTSLPPAYEQYF.

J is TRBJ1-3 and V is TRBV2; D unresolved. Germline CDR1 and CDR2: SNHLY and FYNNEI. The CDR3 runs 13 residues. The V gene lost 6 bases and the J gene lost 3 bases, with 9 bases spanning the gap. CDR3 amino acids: CASRAWSGNTIYF. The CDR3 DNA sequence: TGTGCCAGCAGGGCATGGAGTGGAAACACCATATATTTT. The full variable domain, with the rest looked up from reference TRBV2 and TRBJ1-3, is EPEVTQTPSHQVTQMGQEVILRCVPISNHLYFYWYRQILGQKVEFLVSFYNNEISEKSEIFDDQFSVERPDGSNFTLKIRSTKLEDSAMYFCASRAWSGNTIYFGEGSWLTVV.

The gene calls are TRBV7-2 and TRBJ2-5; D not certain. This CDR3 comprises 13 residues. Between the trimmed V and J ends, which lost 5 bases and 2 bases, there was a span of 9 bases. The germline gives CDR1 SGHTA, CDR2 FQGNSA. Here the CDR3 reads CASSTRLQETQYF. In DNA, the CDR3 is TGTGCCAGCAGCACCCGACTGCAAGAGACCCAGTACTTC.

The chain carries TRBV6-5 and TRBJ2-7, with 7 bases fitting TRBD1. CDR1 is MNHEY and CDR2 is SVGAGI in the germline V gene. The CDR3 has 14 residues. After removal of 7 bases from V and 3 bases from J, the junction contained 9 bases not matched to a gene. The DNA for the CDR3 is TGTGCCAGCACTGGACAGGTCCCTGACTACGAGCAGTACTTC. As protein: CASTGQVPDYEQYF.

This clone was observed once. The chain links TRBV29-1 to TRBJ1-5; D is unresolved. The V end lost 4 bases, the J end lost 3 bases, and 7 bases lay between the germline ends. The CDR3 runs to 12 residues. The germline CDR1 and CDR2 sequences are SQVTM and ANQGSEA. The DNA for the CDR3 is TGCAGCGTTGGACAAGTCAATCAGCCCCAGCATTTT. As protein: CSVGQVNQPQHF.